The 10 T cell receptor beta chains below come from one sample, sequenced in a study of T cell responses to AZD1222 COVID-19 vaccine. Profiled with immunoSEQ multiplex PCR; TCRdb holds only in-frame clones, not every one. In the table there are 100,000 or so clones, over 75% of which are singletons. The sequenced sample was peripheral blood, obtained on day 0 of AZD1222 vaccination. All receptors derive from an adult in good health.

This clone was picked up a small number of times. This rearrangement joins TRBV5-1 to TRBJ2-2; D remains unclear. CDR3 length: 15 amino acids. Germline loops: CDR1 SGHRS, CDR2 YFSETQ. The V and J ends lost 1 base and 1 base respectively, with 8 bases between them. CDR3 nucleotides: TGCGCCAGCAGCTTGAACAGCTTGAACACCGGGGAGCTGTTTTTT. It yields the protein CASSLNSLNTGELFF.

The rearrangement uses TRBV9 and TRBJ1-1; no clear D gene. The V end lost 0 bases, the J end lost 0 bases, and 12 bases lay between the germline ends. Germline values: CDR1 SGDLS, CDR2 YYNGEE. This CDR3 contains 16 residues. The CDR3 protein is CASSVGVSPMNTEAFF. The CDR3 bases are TGTGCCAGCAGCGTAGGGGTCAGCCCGATGAACACTGAAGCTTTCTTT.

The chain is built from TRBV7-2 and TRBJ1-5, with 12 bases matching TRBD1. Germline V gene data show CDR1 as SGHTA and CDR2 as FQGNSA. The CDR3 runs to 16 residues. Trimming removed 5 bases from V and 6 bases from J; junction bases left unmatched: 8. The CDR3 sequence is CASSVAGTGGVQPQHF. CDR3 bases: TGTGCCAGCAGCGTCGCCGGGACAGGGGGCGTTCAGCCCCAGCATTTT.

This clone was seen only once. V usage is TRBV2 and J usage is TRBJ1-1; 7 bases align to TRBD1. Germline-derived CDR1 and CDR2 are SNHLY and FYNNEI. CDR3 length: 13 amino acids. V lost 6 bases and J lost 4; bases outside the gene matches: 5. The CDR3 DNA follows: TGTGCCAGCAGCTCAGGGGACAGCACTGAAGCTTTCTTT. It yields the protein CASSSGDSTEAFF. Filled out from reference TRBV2 and TRBJ1-1, the complete variable domain reads EPEVTQTPSHQVTQMGQEVILRCVPISNHLYFYWYRQILGQKVEFLVSFYNNEISEKSEIFDDQFSVERPDGSNFTLKIRSTKLEDSAMYFCASSSGDSTEAFFGQGTRLTVV.

The V and J genes are TRBV28 and TRBJ1-1, with D tentatively TRBD1 (6 bases). The CDR3 runs 15 residues. Trimming took off 6 bases at V and 11 bases at J, with 25 bases between the two ends. The germline V gene has CDR1 MDHEN and CDR2 SYDVKM. CDR3 loop: CASRYRDTRSRGAFF. The DNA of the CDR3 is TGTGCCAGCAGATATCGGGACACCAGGAGTAGAGGGGCTTTCTTT.

The chain employs TRBV12-3 or TRBV12-4 and TRBJ2-1; D remains ambiguous. Between the trimmed V and J ends, which lost 2 bases and 5 bases, there was a span of 7 bases. The CDR3 consists of 13 residues. As DNA, the CDR3 is TGTGCCAGCAGTTTAAGGGCAGACAATGAGCAGTTCTTC. Encoded protein: CASSLRADNEQFF.

V gene TRBV5-1 combines with J gene TRBJ1-5; no clear D. Germline CDR1 SGHRS, CDR2 YFSETQ. CDR3 size: 15 residues. V was cut by 1 base and J by 3 bases, with 11 bases left in between. The CDR3 region has the DNA TGCGCCAGCAGCTTGAGCAACAGACTCAATCAGCCCCAGCATTTT. Amino acids: CASSLSNRLNQPQHF.

The CDR3 loop is CASKWGRELGMEQYF. CDR3 sequence (DNA): TGTGCCAGCAAATGGGGTCGGGAGCTGGGCATGGAGCAGTACTTC. The chain carries TRBV28 and TRBJ2-7; D is possibly TRBD2 (6 bases). V was clipped by 7 bases and J by 7 bases, with 23 bases between them. The CDR3 is 15 amino acids. CDR1 and CDR2 (germline): MDHEN, SYDVKM. Combining the CDR3 with reference TRBV28 and TRBJ2-7 gives the whole variable domain DVKVTQSSRYLVKRTGEKVFLECVQDMDHENMFWYRQDPGLGLRLIYFSYDVKMKEKGDIPEGYSVSREKKERFSLILESASTNQTSMYLCASKWGRELGMEQYFGPGTRLTVT.

This clone was recorded only once. This rearrangement joins TRBV5-1 to TRBJ2-2; 9 bases are a match to TRBD2. The V and J ends lost 0 bases and 1 base, in that order; junction bases with no gene match: 7. Germline V gene data show CDR1 as SGHRS and CDR2 as YFSETQ. The CDR3 loop spans 18 amino acids. CDR3 residues: CASSLVLAGSQNTGELFF. The CDR3, as DNA: TGCGCCAGCAGCTTGGTTCTAGCGGGAAGCCAGAACACCGGGGAGCTGTTTTTT.

This chain connects TRBV18 to TRBJ2-3; 9 bases fit TRBD1. The CDR3 spans 16 residues. Germline CDR1 is KGHSH and CDR2 is LQKENI. V lost 3 bases and J lost 5; bases outside the gene matches: 9. CDR3 protein: CASSPGTGTFVDTQYF. The CDR3, as DNA: TGTGCCAGCTCACCCGGGACAGGGACTTTCGTAGATACGCAGTATTTT. The complete variable domain, with remaining parts taken from reference TRBV18 and TRBJ2-3, reads NAGVMQNPRHLVRRRGQEARLRCSPMKGHSHVYWYRQLPEEGLKFMVYLQKENIIDESGMPKERFSAEFPKEGPSILRIQQVVRGDSAAYFCASSPGTGTFVDTQYFGPGTRLTVL.